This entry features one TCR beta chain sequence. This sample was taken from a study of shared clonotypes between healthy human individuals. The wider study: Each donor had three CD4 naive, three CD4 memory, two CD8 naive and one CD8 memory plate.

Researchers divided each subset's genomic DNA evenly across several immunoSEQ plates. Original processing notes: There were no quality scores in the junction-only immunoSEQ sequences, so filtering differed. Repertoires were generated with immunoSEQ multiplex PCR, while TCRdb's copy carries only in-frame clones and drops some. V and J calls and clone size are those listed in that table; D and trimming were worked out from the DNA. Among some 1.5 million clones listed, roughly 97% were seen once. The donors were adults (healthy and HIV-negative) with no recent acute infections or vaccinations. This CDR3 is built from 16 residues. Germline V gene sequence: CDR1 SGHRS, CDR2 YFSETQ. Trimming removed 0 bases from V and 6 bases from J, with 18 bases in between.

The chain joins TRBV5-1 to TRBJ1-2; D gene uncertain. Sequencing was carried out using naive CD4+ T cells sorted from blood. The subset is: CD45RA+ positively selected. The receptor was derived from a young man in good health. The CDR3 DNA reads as TGCGCCAGCAGCTTGGCCGGCCCCCGCAGCCAGGATGGCTACACCTTC. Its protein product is CASSLAGPRSQDGYTF.